The rows below give T cell receptor beta chains drawn from one sample of a study of cytomegalovirus exposure and HLA in healthy donors. This table comes from immunoSEQ multiplex PCR, and its TCRdb copy is limited to in-frame clones, with some not included. The table lists approximately 150,000 clones, around four fifths of them singletons. Sequenced input: PBMCs. The source of these receptors is a female donor in good health and CMV-seronegative. The CDR3 runs from the conserved cysteine through the conserved F or W. D genes are given only for firm matches.

>TRBV6-1|.
CASSEAGVFRVLNQPQHF
>TRBV4-1|TRBD2
CASTGRAGAADTQYF
>TRBV11-2|.
CASSFSGGPGGTQYF
>TRBV18|TRBD1
CASSPGDSSYEQYF
>TRBV10-3|TRBD2
CAIMGKSSGGYNEQFF
>TRBV27|.
CASSARRREGNQPQHF
>TRBV11-2|TRBD2
CASRRAGGPYEQYF
>TRBV7-8|TRBD2
CASSPRTSFSYEQYF
>TRBV29-1|.
CSARTGYEQYF
>TRBV6-1|.
CASRGWQELYEQYF
>TRBV20-1|.
CSASGRPEAFF
>TRBV30|.
CAWSVGVSLPKAFF
>TRBV19|TRBD1
CASSFSTRTGNEKLFF
>TRBV11-2|.
CASSPLDSRSYNEQFF
>TRBV27|.
CASSLRDGELFF
>TRBV19|.
CASRGGGGPGTDTQYF
>TRBV7-3|TRBD2
CASSSIAGGSYNEQFF
>TRBV10-3|TRBD1
CAISPPGTGVYGYTF
>TRBV11-2|TRBD2
CASSPPSWGGRGYEQYF
>TRBV9|TRBD1
CASSPRGQSPGELFF
>TRBV5-4|.
CASSRGQQETQYF
>TRBV7-3|.
CASSLIVGRYNEQFF
>TRBV7-9|.
CASSFEISTDTQYF
>TRBV7-9|TRBD1
CSSSSTGDGYTF
>TRBV28|.
CASSLSGGMGPKAFF
>TRBV7-3|.
CASSPDPGETQYF
>TRBV30|.
CAWSGRGSGEQFF
>TRBV30|TRBD1
CASARQGVGNEKLFF
>TRBV19|.
CATTRTTGSLGNTIYF
>TRBV5-6|TRBD2
CASSLWGGYEQYF
>TRBV6-4|TRBD2
CASSAGTSGYEQYF
>TRBV29-1|.
CSVSGENQETQYF
>TRBV5-4|TRBD2
CASSLGGTSGGVEQFF
>TRBV7-2|.
CASRSLGRAPTGELFF
>TRBV5-1|.
CASSFDRNNEKLFF
>TRBV7-9|.
CSSRHSRNEQFF
>TRBV14|.
CASSQEVLSGSSQETQYF
>TRBV19|TRBD1
CASSIRDRENQPQHF
>TRBV5-1|.
CASNSGSQETQYF
>TRBV5-1|TRBD1
CASSSGQGATTPPHEAFF
>TRBV19|.
CASSLTRDTEAFF
>TRBV5-1|.
CASREAELSSYEQYF